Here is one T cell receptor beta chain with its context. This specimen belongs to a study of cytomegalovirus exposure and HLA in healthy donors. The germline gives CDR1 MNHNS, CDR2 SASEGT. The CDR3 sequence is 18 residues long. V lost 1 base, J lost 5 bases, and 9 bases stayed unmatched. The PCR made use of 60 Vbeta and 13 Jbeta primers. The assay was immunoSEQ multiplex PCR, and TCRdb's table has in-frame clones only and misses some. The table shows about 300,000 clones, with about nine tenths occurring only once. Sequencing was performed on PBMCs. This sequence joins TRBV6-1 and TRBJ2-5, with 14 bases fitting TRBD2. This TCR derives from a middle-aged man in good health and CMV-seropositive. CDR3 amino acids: CASSEGLAGGPGQETQYF. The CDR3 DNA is TGTGCCAGCAGTGAAGGACTAGCGGGAGGGCCAGGGCAGGAGACCCAGTACTTC.